The clone carrying this TCR beta chain showed up just a few times. Its specificity is unknown. This record comes from a study of T cells in localized non-small cell lung cancer. Germline CDR1 and CDR2: SQVTM and ANQGSEA. V shed 3 bases and J shed 4 bases, with 1 base lying between them. The CDR3 has 10 amino acids. Points from the study as a whole: A median about 50 of the top 100 tumor clones appeared in adjacent lung. Higher T cell density in the blood was associated with longer overall survival, whereas higher adjacent-lung clonality associated with shorter survival.

Data came from immunoSEQ multiplex PCR; TCRdb stores just in-frame clones and leaves some out. The sample lists 35,000 to 45,000 clones; more than 75% were seen once. The TCR was taken from a woman aged 35-70 years with stage II squamous cell lung carcinoma. Specimen: PBMCs, collected before any cancer treatment. The chain uses TRBV29-1 and TRBJ2-1; D not certain. The CDR3, as DNA: TGCAGCGTTGAGTACAATGAGCAGTTCTTC. This gives the protein CSVEYNEQFF.